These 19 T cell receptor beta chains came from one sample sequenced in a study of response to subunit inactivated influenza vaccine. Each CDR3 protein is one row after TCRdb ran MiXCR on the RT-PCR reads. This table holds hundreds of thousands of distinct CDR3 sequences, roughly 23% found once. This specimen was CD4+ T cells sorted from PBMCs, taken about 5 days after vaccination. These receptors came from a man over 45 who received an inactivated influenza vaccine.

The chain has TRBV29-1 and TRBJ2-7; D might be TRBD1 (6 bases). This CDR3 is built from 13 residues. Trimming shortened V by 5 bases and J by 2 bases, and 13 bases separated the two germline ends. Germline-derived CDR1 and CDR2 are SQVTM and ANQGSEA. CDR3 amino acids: CSVLRDTTYEQYF. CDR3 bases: TGCAGCGTTCTCCGGGACACCACCTACGAGCAGTACTTC.

The DNA of the CDR3 is TGTGCCAGCAGCTTAAACGCTCTAGAGACCCAGTACTTC. Translation gives CASSLNALETQYF. The rearrangement uses TRBV7-3 and TRBJ2-5, with D uncertain. The CDR3 covers 13 residues. The V end was cut by 1 base, the J end by 4 bases, with 7 bases between. Per germline, CDR1 SGHTA and CDR2 FQGTGA.

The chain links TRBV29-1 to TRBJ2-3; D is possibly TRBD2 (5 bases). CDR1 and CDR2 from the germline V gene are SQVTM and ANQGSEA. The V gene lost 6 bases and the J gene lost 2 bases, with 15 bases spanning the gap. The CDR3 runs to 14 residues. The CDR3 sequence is CSVDEGSNTDTQYF. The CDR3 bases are TGCAGCGTGGATGAGGGTTCGAACACAGATACGCAGTATTTT.

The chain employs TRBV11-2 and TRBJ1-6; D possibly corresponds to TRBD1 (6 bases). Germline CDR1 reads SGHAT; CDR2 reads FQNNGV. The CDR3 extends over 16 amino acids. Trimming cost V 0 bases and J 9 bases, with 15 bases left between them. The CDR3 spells CASSLEGRGRVSPLHF. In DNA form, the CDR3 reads TGTGCCAGCAGCTTAGAAGGCAGGGGAAGGGTTTCACCCCTCCACTTT.

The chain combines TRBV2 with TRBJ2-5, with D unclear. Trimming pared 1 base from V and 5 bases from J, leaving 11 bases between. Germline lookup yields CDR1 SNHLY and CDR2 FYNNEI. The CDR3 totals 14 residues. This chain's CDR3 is CASSEGGSSETQYF. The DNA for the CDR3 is TGTGCCAGCAGTGAAGGTGGTAGTTCGGAGACCCAGTACTTC.

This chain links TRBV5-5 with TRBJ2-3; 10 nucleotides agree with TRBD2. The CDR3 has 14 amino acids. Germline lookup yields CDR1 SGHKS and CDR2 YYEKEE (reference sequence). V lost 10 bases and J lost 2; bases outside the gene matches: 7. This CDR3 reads CAASGGAYTDTQYF. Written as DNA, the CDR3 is TGTGCCGCCAGCGGGGGGGCCTACACAGATACGCAGTATTTT.

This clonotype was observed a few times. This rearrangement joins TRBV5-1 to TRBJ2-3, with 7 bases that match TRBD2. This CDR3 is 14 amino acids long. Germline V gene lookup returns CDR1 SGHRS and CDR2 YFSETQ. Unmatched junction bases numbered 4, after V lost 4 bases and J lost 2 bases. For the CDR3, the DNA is TGCGCCAGCAGCAACCGGGACTACACAGATACGCAGTATTTT. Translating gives CASSNRDYTDTQYF.

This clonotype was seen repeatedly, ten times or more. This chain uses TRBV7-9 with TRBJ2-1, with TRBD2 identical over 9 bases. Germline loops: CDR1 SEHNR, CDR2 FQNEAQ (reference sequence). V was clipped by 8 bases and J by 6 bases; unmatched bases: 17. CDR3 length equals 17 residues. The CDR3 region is CASLYAGGRGLVNEQFF. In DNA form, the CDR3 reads TGTGCCAGCTTATACGCGGGCGGGAGGGGTCTGGTCAATGAGCAGTTCTTC.

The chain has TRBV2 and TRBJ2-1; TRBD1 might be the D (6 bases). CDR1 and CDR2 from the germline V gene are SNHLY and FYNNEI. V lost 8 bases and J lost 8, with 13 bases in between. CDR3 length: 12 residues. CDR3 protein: CASCRGSHEQFF. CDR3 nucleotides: TGTGCCAGCTGCAGGGGATCCCATGAGCAGTTCTTC.

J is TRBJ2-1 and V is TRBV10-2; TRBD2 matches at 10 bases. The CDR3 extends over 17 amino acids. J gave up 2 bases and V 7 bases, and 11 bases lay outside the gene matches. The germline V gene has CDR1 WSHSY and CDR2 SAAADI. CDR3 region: CASNSGGPPHPYNEQFF. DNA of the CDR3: TGCGCCAGCAATAGCGGGGGGCCCCCCCACCCCTACAATGAGCAGTTCTTC.

CDR3 nucleotides: TGTGCCAGCAGTGCCACTAGCGGGAACACCGGGGAGCTGTTTTTT. It translates to CASSATSGNTGELFF. The rearrangement uses TRBV6-1 and TRBJ2-2; TRBD2 aligns across 8 bases. Trimming at V came to 4 bases and at J to 1 base, leaving 2 bases not matched to a gene. CDR3 size: 15 residues. Germline V gene sequence: CDR1 MNHNS, CDR2 SASEGT.

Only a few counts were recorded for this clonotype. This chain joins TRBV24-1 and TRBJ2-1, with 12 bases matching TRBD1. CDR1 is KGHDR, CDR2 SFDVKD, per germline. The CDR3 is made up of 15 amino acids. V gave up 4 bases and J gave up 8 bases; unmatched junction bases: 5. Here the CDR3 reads CATSDRGQGADEQFF. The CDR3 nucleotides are TGTGCCACCAGTGACCGGGGACAGGGGGCCGATGAGCAGTTCTTC.

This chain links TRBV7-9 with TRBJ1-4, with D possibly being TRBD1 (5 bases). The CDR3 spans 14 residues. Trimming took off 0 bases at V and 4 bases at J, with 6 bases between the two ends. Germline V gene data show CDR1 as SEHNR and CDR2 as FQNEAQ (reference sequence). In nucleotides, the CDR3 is TGTGCCAGCAGCTTAGCGACAGATAATGAAAAACTGTTTTTT. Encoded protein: CASSLATDNEKLFF.

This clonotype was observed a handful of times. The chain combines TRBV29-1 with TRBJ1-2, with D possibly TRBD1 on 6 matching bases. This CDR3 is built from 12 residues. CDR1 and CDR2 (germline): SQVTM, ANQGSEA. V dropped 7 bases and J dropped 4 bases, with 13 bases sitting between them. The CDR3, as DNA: TGCAGCGCCCACAGGGCGCTCTATGGCTACACCTTC. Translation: CSAHRALYGYTF.

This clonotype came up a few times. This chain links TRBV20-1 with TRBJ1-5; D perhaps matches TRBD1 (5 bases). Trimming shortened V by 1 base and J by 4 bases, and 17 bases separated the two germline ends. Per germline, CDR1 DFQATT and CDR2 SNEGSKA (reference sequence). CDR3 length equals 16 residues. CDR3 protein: CSARVGGARRNQPQHF. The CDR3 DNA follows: TGCAGTGCTAGAGTGGGAGGGGCGCGGAGGAATCAGCCCCAGCATTTT.

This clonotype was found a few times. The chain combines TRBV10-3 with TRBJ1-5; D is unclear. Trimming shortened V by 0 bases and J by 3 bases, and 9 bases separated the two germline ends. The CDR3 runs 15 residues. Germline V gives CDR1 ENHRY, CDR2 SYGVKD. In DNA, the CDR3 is TGTGCCATCAGTGAGTCCGACGGTGTCAATCAGCCCCAGCATTTT. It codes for CAISESDGVNQPQHF.

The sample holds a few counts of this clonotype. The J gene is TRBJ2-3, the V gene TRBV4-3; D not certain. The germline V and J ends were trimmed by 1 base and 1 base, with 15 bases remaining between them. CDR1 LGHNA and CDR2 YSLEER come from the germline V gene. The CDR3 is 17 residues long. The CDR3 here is CASSQGVIFGGTDTQYF. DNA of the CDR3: TGCGCCAGCAGCCAAGGGGTAATTTTTGGGGGCACAGATACGCAGTATTTT.

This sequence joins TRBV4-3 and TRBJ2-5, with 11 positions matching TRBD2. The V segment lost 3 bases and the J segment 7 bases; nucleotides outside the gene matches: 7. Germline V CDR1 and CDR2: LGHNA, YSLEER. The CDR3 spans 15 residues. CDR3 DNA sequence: TGCGCCAGCAGCCAGGAACTAGCGGGAGAGGGGACCCAGTACTTC. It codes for CASSQELAGEGTQYF.

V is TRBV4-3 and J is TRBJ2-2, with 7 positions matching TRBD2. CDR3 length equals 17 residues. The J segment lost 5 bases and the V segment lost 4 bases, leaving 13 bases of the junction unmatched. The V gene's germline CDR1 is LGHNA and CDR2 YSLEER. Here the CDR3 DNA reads TGCGCCAGCAGCCTAACAATGGGAGGGCCTAAGACCGGGGAGCTGTTTTTT. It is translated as CASSLTMGGPKTGELFF.